Listed below are T cell receptor beta chains from one sample, sequenced in a study of cytomegalovirus exposure and HLA in healthy donors. Sequencing was performed with immunoSEQ multiplex PCR; in TCRdb, only in-frame clones are kept and a portion is missing. The data hold tens of thousands of clones, with more than 70% observed a single time. What was sequenced was PBMCs. Source of these receptors: a woman aged 18-30 years in good health and CMV-seropositive. Each CDR3 is given with its conserved first and last residue. A D gene is named only where the DNA matches it firmly. Clone size is shown for a subset of rows, as once, few, many or a class of expanded clone.

>.|TRBJ2-2|TRBD1|TRBV10-1
TGCGCCAGCAGCAGACAGGGGAACGGGGAGCTGTTTTTT
CASSRQGNGELFF
>.|TRBJ2-3|.|TRBV7-8
TGTGCCAGCAGCTTACCACCCCTGGACACTCTTACGCAGTATTTT
CASSLPPLDTLTQYF
>.|TRBJ2-3|.|TRBV5-1
TGCGCCAGCAGCTTTGGCCCTCGCACAGATACGCAGTATTTT
CASSFGPRTDTQYF
>.|TRBJ2-3|.|TRBV25-1
TGTGCCAGCAGTGAATCAGCGGGTAGCCTCGATACGCAGTATTTT
CASSESAGSLDTQYF
>.|TRBJ2-2|TRBD2|TRBV5-1
TGCGCCAGCAAGCCTAGCGGGGGGTCCTACACCGGGGAGCTGTTTTTT
CASKPSGGSYTGELFF
>.|TRBJ1-2|.|TRBV10-3
TGTGCCATCAGTGCGATCGGGAACTATGGCTACACCTTC
CAISAIGNYGYTF
>.|TRBJ2-7|TRBD1|TRBV4-1
TGCGCCAGCAGCCAAGAGGGGACAGCCGGCGAGCAGTACTTC
CASSQEGTAGEQYF
>many|TRBJ1-5|.|TRBV7-8
TGTGCCAGCAGCCCCATCAGCAATCAGCCCCAGCATTTT
CASSPISNQPQHF
>.|TRBJ1-4|TRBD1|TRBV6-6
TGTGCCAGTGGACAGGGGGCGTTATGGGAAAAACTGTTTTTT
CASGQGALWEKLFF
>once|TRBJ1-6|.|TRBV6-5
TGTGCCAGCAGTTACTCTCAGGGTAATTCACCCCTCCACTTT
CASSYSQGNSPLHF
>once|TRBJ2-3|TRBD2|TRBV4-2
TGTGCCAGCAGCCAAGAAAGCGGGGGATACACAGATACGCAGTATTTT
CASSQESGGYTDTQYF
>few|TRBJ2-5|TRBD2|TRBV2
TGTGCCAGCAGCGTCGGGGACACTAGCGGGGGACTCCAAGAGACCCAGTACTTC
CASSVGDTSGGLQETQYF
>.|TRBJ1-5|TRBD1|TRBV19
TGTGCCAGTAGTGGCTTAGGGACAGGGAGAAGCAATCAGCCCCAGCATTTT
CASSGLGTGRSNQPQHF
>.|TRBJ2-5|TRBD1|TRBV11-3
TGTGCCAGCAGCGGGACAGGGGGCCAAGAGACCCAGTACTTC
CASSGTGGQETQYF
>.|TRBJ2-5|TRBD1|TRBV7-6
TGTGCCAGCAGCCCAGACAGGGGAGGGACCCAGTACTTC
CASSPDRGGTQYF
>.|TRBJ2-7|TRBD1|TRBV28
TGTGCCAGCACTAAGGGGACAGGGCGCTACGAGCAGTACTTC
CASTKGTGRYEQYF
>.|TRBJ1-1|.|TRBV14
TGTGCCAGCAGTCTAGAATTGAACACTGAAGCTTTCTTT
CASSLELNTEAFF
>.|TRBJ2-5|.|TRBV19
TGTGCCAGTAACCCCGGGTCTCCTTTACAAGAGACCCAGTACTTC
CASNPGSPLQETQYF
>.|TRBJ2-3|.|TRBV6-5
TGTGCCAGCAATTGGCGGAGGAGGACAGATACGCAGTATTTT
CASNWRRRTDTQYF
>.|TRBJ1-1|TRBD1|TRBV10-3
TGTGCCATCACCGTAGGGGACAGGGGGATCACTGAAGCTTTCTTT
CAITVGDRGITEAFF
>.|TRBJ1-5|.|TRBV15
TGTGCCACCAGCACGGAGGCTGGGTTCCGGCCCCAGCATTTT
CATSTEAGFRPQHF
>.|TRBJ2-1|.|TRBV5-1
TGCGCCAGCAGCTTACCGACAGCCTACAATGAGCAGTTCTTC
CASSLPTAYNEQFF
>.|TRBJ2-7|TRBD2|TRBV6-5
TGTGCCAGCAGTCAATCCCTAGCGGGGGAGCAGTACTTC
CASSQSLAGEQYF
>.|TRBJ1-2|TRBD1|TRBV28
TGTGCCAGCAGTTCGGGAGGACAGGGTCATGGCTACACCTTC
CASSSGGQGHGYTF
>.|TRBJ2-1|.|TRBV6-1
TGTGCCAGCAGTGAAGGACAGGTCTTAGTGCAGTTCTTC
CASSEGQVLVQFF
>few|TRBJ2-3|TRBD2|TRBV29-1
TGCAGCGTTGACCGACTAGCGGGGGGTACAGATACGCAGTATTTT
CSVDRLAGGTDTQYF
>.|TRBJ1-1|.|TRBV29-1
TGCAGCGTTGTCGGCGGCAGCACTGAAGCTTTCTTT
CSVVGGSTEAFF
>once|TRBJ1-1|TRBD1|TRBV4-1
TGCGCCAGCAGCCAAGAAAAAAGTCAGGGGGGTACTGAAGCTTTCTTT
CASSQEKSQGGTEAFF
>.|TRBJ2-7|TRBD1|TRBV7-2
TGTGCCAGCAGCCTTACAGGGGGAGGTTCCTACGAGCAGTACTTC
CASSLTGGGSYEQYF
>.|TRBJ2-7|TRBD2|TRBV7-2
TGTGCCAGCAGCTCACACCTACTAGCGGGGAGATACGAGCAGTACTTC
CASSSHLLAGRYEQYF
>few|TRBJ2-3|TRBD1|TRBV4-2
TGTGCCAGCAGCCAAGAACGACAGGGGGCATCAGATACGCAGTATTTT
CASSQERQGASDTQYF
>many|TRBJ2-7|TRBD2|TRBV28
TGTGCCAGCAGTCCAAATGCTAGCGGGACCGCGGCTGAGCAGTACTTC
CASSPNASGTAAEQYF
>.|TRBJ1-5|TRBD1|TRBV6-1
TGTGCCAGCAGTGACAGGGGGGGCAATCAGCCCCAGCATTTT
CASSDRGGNQPQHF
>.|TRBJ1-5|.|TRBV7-9
TGTGCCAGCAGCCCCCATGGCAATCAGCCCCAGCATTTT
CASSPHGNQPQHF
>.|TRBJ2-1|.|TRBV2
TGTGCCAGCAACCTAGCGAGCAATGAGCAGTTCTTC
CASNLASNEQFF
>.|TRBJ1-3|.|TRBV2
TGTGCCAGCAGTGAGGGCACTCTCTCTGGAAACACCATATATTTT
CASSEGTLSGNTIYF
>once|TRBJ2-2|TRBD1|TRBV6-1
TGTGCCAGCAGGGACAGGGCAGCCCGGGAGCTGTTTTTT
CASRDRAARELFF
>once|TRBJ1-1|.|TRBV7-2
TGTGCCAGCAGCCCAATGGGCCGGGGGAACACTGAAGCTTTCTTT
CASSPMGRGNTEAFF
>.|TRBJ1-1|.|TRBV4-1
TGCGCCAGCAGCCAAGTAGCCGACAGTTTTAACACTGAAGCTTTCTTT
CASSQVADSFNTEAFF
>.|TRBJ2-7|TRBD2|TRBV5-4
TGTGCCAGCAGCTTGGGTAGCGGGGTCCCATACGAGCAGTACTTC
CASSLGSGVPYEQYF
>.|TRBJ2-1|TRBD2|TRBV4-1
TGCGCCAGCAGCCAAGTGACAGCGGGGGGGCCGGTTGAGCAGTTCTTC
CASSQVTAGGPVEQFF
>.|TRBJ2-1|.|TRBV7-2
TGTGCCAGCAGCTCCCCCACGAGCTCCTACAATGAGCAGTTCTTC
CASSSPTSSYNEQFF
>.|TRBJ2-5|.|TRBV7-2
TGTGCCAGCAGCCCAGCAGGAGGGTTTAGAAAAAAGACCCAGTACTTC
CASSPAGGFRKKTQYF
>.|TRBJ2-7|.|TRBV13
TGTGCCAGCAGCTACCAGTCAAACTACGAGCAGTACTTC
CASSYQSNYEQYF
>.|TRBJ1-4|TRBD1|TRBV7-9
TGTGCCAGCAGCTTCCAGGGGGCATATGAAAAACTGTTTTTT
CASSFQGAYEKLFF
>.|TRBJ1-5|.|TRBV27
TGTGCCAGCAGTTTGGGGACAAAAACCGGCCAGCCCCAGCATTTT
CASSLGTKTGQPQHF
>.|TRBJ1-6|TRBD1|TRBV18
TGTGCCAGCTCACCGATGGACAGGGCTCCCAATTCACCCCTCCACTTT
CASSPMDRAPNSPLHF
>.|TRBJ1-6|TRBD1|TRBV9
TGTGCCAGCAGCGCGAGACAGGGTAGCAATTCACCCCTCCACTTT
CASSARQGSNSPLHF
>medium-sized|TRBJ1-5|.|TRBV7-6
TGTGCCAGCAGCTTACAGAGCAATCAGCCCCAGCATTTT
CASSLQSNQPQHF
>.|TRBJ2-6|.|TRBV5-1
TGCGCCAGCAGCCTAGGTAGCCCCGGGGCCAACGTCCTGACTTTC
CASSLGSPGANVLTF
>few|TRBJ1-6|.|TRBV2
TGTGCCAGCAGTGAAGGCGGGGGGTCACCCCTCCACTTT
CASSEGGGSPLHF
>once|TRBJ2-7|.|TRBV4-1
TGCGCCAGCAGCCAAGTGCCCGCGGGGACAGCCAGCTCCTACGAGCAGTACTTC
CASSQVPAGTASSYEQYF
>.|TRBJ1-1|TRBD1|TRBV28
TGTGCCAGCAGTTGGGACAGGGCTCGAGTCACTGAAGCTTTCTTT
CASSWDRARVTEAFF
>.|TRBJ1-5|TRBD1|TRBV7-8
TGTGCCAGCAGCTTAGCCCCGGGACAGCATAGCAATCAGCCCCAGCATTTT
CASSLAPGQHSNQPQHF
>.|TRBJ2-1|.|TRBV29-1
TGCAGCGTCGAGAGGGACACCCCCCCGAAGTTCTTC
CSVERDTPPKFF